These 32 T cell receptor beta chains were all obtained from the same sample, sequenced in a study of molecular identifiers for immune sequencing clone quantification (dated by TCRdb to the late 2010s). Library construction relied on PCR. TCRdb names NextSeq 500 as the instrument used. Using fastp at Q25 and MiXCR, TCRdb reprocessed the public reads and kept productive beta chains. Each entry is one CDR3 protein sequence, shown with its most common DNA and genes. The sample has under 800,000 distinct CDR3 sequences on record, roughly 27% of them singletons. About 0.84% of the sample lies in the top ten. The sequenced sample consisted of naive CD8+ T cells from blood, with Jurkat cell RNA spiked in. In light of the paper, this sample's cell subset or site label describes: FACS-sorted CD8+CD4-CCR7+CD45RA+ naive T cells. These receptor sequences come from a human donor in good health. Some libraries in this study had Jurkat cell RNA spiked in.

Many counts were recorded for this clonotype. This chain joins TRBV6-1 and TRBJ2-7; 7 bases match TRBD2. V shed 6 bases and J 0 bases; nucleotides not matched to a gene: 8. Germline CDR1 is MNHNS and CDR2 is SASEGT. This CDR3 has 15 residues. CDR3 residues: CASRVRDYSSYEQYF. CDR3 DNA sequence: TGTGCCAGCAGAGTCCGGGACTACTCCTCCTACGAGCAGTACTTC.

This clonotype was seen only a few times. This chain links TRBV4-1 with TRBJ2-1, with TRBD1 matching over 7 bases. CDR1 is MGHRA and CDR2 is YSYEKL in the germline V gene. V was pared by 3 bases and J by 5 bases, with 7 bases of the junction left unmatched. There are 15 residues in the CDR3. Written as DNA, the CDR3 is TGCGCCAGCAGCCAGCAGGACAGGAAAAACAATGAGCAGTTCTTC. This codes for CASSQQDRKNNEQFF.

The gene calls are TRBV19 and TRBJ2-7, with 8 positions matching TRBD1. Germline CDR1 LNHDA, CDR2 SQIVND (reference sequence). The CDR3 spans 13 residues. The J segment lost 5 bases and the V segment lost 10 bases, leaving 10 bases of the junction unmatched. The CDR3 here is CAITGGKTDEQYF. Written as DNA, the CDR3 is TGTGCCATCACAGGGGGAAAAACCGACGAGCAGTACTTC.

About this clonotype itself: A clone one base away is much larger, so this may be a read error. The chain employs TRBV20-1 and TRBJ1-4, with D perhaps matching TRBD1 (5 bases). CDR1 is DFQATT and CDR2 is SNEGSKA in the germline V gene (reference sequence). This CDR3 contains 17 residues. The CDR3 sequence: CSARAHTGLATNEKLVF. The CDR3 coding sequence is TGCAGTGCTAGAGCTCACACAGGACTTGCAACTAATGAAAAACTGGTTTTT.

CDR3 protein: CASSLGNRGSGNTIYF. The CDR3 nucleotides read TGTGCCAGCAGCCTAGGGAACAGGGGCAGCGGAAACACCATATATTTT. The chain recombines TRBV4-2 with TRBJ1-3; 7 bases are a match to TRBD1. CDR3 size: 16 residues. Germline values: CDR1 LGHNA, CDR2 YNFKEQ. The trim removed 4 bases at V and 4 bases at J, leaving 10 bases unmatched.

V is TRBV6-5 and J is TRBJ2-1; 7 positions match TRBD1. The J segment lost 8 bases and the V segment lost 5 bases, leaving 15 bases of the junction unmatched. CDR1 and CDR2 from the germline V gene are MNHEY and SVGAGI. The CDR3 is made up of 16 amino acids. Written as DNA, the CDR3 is TGTGCCAGCAGTCCCTCCGGGACAGCTATTATGGATGAGCAGTTCTTC. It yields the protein CASSPSGTAIMDEQFF.

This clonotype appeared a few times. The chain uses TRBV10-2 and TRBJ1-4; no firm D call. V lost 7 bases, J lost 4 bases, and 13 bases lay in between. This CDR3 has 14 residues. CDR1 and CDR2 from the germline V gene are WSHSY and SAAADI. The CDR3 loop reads CASTADWGNEKLFF. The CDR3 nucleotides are TGCGCCAGCACCGCTGACTGGGGTAATGAAAAACTGTTTTTT.

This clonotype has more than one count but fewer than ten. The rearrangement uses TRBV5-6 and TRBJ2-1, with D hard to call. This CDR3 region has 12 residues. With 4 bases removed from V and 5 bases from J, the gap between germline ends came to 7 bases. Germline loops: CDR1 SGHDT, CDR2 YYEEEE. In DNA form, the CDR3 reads TGTGCCAGCAGCCTCCCGGACAATGAGCAGTTCTTC. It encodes CASSLPDNEQFF.

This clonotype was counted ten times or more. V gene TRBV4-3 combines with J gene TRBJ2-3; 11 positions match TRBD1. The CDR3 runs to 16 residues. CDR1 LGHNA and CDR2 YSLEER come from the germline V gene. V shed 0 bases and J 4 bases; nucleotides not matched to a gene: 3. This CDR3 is CASSQDRTGGADTQYF. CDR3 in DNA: TGCGCCAGCAGCCAAGATCGGACAGGGGGCGCAGATACGCAGTATTTT.

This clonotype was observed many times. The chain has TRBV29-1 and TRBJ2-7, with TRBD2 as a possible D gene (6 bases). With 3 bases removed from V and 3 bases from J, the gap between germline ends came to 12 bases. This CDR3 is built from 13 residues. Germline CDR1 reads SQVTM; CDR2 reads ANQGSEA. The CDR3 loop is CSVETGGSYEQYF. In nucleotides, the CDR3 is TGCAGCGTTGAGACTGGGGGGAGCTACGAGCAGTACTTC.

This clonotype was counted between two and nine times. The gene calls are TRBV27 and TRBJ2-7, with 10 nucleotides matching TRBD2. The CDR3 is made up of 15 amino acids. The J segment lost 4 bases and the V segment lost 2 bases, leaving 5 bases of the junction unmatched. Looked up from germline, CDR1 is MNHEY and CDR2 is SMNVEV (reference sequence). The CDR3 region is CASSLAGTSVYEQYF. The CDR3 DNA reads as TGTGCCAGCAGTTTAGCCGGGACTAGCGTTTACGAGCAGTACTTC.

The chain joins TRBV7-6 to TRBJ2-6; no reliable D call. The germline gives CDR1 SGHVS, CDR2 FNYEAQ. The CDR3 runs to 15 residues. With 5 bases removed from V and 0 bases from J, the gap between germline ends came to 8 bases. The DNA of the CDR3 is TGTGCCAGCAGCGCCGGAATCTCTGGGGCCAACGTCCTGACTTTC. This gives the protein CASSAGISGANVLTF.

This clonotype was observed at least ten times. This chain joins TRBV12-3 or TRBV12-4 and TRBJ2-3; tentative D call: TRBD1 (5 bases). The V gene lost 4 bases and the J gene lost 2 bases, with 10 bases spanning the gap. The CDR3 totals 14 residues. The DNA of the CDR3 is TGTGCCAGCAGTTACCAGACAGACACAGATACGCAGTATTTT. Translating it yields CASSYQTDTDTQYF.

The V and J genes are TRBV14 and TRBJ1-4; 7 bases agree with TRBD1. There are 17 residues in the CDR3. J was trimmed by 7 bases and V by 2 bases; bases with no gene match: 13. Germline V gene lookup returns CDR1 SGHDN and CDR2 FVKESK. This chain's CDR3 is CASSQFGGGRVIEKLFF. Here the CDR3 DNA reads TGTGCCAGCAGCCAATTCGGAGGGGGCCGCGTTATTGAAAAACTGTTTTTT.

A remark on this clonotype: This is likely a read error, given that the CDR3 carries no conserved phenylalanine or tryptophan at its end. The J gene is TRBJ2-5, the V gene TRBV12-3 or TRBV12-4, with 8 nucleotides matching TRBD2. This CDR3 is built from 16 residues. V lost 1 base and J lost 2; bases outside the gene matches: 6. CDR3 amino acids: CASSLVSRGEQETQYL. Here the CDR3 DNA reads TGTGCCAGCAGTTTAGTCTCGCGGGGGGAGCAAGAGACCCAGTACTTA.

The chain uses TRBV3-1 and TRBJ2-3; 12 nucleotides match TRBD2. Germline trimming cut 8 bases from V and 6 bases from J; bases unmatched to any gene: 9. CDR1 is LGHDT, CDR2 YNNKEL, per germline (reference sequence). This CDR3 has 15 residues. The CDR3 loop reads CASRLGTSGRDTQYF. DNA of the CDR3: TGTGCCAGCCGCCTCGGGACTAGCGGGCGCGATACGCAGTATTTT.

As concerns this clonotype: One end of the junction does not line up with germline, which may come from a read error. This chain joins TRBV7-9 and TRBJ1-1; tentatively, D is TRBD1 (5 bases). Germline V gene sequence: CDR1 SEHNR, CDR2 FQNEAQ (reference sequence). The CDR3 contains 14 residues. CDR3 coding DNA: TGTGCCAGCAGTTTAGGGGCTATGAGCACTGAGGCTTTCTTT. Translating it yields CASSLGAMSTEAFF. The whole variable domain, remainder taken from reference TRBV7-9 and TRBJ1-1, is DTGVSQNPRHKITKRGQNVTFRCDPISEHNRLYWYRQTLGQGPEFLTYFQNEAQLEKSRLLSDRFSAERPKGSFSTLEIQRTEQGDSAMYLCASSLGAMSTEAFFGQGTRLTVV.

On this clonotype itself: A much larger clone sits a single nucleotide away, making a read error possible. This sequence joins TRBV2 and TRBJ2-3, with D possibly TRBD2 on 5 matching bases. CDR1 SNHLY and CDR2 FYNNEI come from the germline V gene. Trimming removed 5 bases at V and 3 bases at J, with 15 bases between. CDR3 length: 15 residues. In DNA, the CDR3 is TGTGCCAGCAGTAAACTAGTCACGGGGACAGATACGCAGTATTTT. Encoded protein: CASSKLVTGTDTQYF.

CDR3 DNA: TGTGCCAGCAGTTACGACAGGAACACTGAAGCTTTCTTT. Amino acids: CASSYDRNTEAFF. The genes are TRBV6-5 and TRBJ1-1; a possible D gene is TRBD1 (5 bases). CDR3 length equals 13 residues. Deletions cut 2 bases from V and 1 base from J, with 5 bases between. Per the germline V gene, CDR1 is MNHEY and CDR2 is SVGAGI.

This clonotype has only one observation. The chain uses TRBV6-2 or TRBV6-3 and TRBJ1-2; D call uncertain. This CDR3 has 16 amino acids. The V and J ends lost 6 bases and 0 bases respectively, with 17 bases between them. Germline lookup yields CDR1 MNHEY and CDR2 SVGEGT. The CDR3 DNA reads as TGTGCCAGCAGGGGGAACCGGGCAGGAGCTAACTATGGCTACACCTTC. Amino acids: CASRGNRAGANYGYTF.

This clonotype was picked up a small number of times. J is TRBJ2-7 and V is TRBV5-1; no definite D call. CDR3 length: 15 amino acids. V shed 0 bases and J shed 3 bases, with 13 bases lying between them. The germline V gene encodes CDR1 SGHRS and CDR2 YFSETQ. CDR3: CASSLAGPRNYEQYF. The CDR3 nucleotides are TGCGCCAGCAGCTTGGCCGGCCCCCGGAACTACGAGCAGTACTTC.

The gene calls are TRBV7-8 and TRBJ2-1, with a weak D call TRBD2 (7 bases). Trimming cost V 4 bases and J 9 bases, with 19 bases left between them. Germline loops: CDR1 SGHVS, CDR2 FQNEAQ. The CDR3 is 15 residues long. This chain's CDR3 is CASSWTSSGGTEQFF. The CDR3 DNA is TGTGCCAGCAGCTGGACTAGTTCGGGGGGCACTGAGCAGTTCTTC.

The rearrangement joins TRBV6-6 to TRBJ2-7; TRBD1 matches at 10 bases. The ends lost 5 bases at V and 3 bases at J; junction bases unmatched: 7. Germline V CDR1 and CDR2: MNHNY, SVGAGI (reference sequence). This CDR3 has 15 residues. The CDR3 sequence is CASSPGTGVLYEQYF. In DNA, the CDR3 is TGTGCCAGCAGTCCAGGGACAGGGGTACTCTACGAGCAGTACTTC.

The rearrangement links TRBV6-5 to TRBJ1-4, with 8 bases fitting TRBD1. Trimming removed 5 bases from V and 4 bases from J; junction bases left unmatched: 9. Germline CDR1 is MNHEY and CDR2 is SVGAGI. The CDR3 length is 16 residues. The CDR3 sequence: CASSTDRGGGNEKLFF. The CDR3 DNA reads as TGTGCCAGCAGTACCGACAGGGGTGGGGGTAATGAAAAACTGTTTTTT.

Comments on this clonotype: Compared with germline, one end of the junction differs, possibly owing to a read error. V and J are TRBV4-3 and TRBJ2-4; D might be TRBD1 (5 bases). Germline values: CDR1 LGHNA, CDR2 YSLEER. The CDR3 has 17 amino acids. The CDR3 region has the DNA TGCGCCAGCAGCCAAGCTAGAGACAGCGCGGCCATAAACATTCCGTACTTC. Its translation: CASSQARDSAAINIPYF.

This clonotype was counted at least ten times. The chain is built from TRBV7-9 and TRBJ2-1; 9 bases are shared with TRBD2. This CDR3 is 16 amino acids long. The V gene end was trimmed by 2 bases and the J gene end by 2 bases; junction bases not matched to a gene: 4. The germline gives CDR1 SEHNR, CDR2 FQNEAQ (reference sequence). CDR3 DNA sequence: TGTGCCAGCAGCTTACGGACTAGCGAGACCTACAATGAGCAGTTCTTC. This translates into CASSLRTSETYNEQFF.

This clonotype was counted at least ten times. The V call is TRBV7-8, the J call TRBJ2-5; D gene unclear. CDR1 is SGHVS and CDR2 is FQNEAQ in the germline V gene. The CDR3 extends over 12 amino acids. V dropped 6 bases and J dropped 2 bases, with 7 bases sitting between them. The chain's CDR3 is CASREYQETQYF. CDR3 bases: TGTGCCAGCAGGGAGTATCAAGAGACCCAGTACTTC.

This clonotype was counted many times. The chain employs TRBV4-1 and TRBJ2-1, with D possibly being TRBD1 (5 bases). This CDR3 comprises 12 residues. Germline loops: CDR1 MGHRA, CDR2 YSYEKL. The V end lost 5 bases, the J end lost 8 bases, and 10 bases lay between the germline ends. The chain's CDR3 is CASSNQGYEQFF. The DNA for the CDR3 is TGCGCCAGCAGCAACCAGGGCTATGAGCAGTTCTTC.

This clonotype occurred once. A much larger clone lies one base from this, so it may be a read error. CDR3 protein: CASSYRSGWTEAFF. The CDR3 nucleotides read TGTGCCAGCAGTTATCGGTCGGGGTGGACTGAAGCTTTCTTT. This chain uses TRBV6-2 or TRBV6-3 with TRBJ1-1; D not resolved. CDR3 length: 14 residues. V was cut by 3 bases and J by 5 bases, with 13 bases left in between. The germline gives CDR1 MNHEY, CDR2 SVGEGT.

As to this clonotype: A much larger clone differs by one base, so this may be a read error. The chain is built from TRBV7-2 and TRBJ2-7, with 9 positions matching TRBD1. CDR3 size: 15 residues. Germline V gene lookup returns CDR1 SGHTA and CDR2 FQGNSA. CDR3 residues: CGSSFRQGVRREQYF. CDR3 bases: TGTGGCAGCAGCTTCAGACAGGGGGTTCGCCGCGAGCAGTACTTC.

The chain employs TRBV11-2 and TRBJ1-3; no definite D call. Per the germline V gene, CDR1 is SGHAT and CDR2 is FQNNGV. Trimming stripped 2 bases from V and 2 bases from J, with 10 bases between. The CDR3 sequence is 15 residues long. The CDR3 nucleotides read TGTGCCAGCAGCTTATCCAGCACAACTGGAAACACCATATATTTT. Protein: CASSLSSTTGNTIYF.

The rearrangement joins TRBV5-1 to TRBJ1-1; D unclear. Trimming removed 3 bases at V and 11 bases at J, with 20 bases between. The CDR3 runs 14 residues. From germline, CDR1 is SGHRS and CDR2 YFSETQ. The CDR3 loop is CASSSGIGIPVAFF. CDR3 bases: TGCGCCAGCAGCTCCGGGATAGGAATTCCGGTGGCTTTCTTT.